This T cell receptor (beta chain) originates from a study of T-cell reconstitution after alpha-beta-depleted transplantation in children. Study findings and constraints: Where alpha-beta T cells came from about two months after transplant was reportedly several hundred expanded graft clones. Surviving recipient cells, namely T cells and thymic progenitors, were the source of high day-60 TCRbeta diversity in some patients.

This clonotype was counted many times. Its antigen is unknown. Trimming pared 5 bases from V and 1 base from J, leaving 3 bases between. This CDR3 region has 12 residues. CDR1 is MDHEN, CDR2 SYDVKM, per germline. Unique molecular identifiers were used in preparing the TCRbeta library. TCRdb reanalysed the PCR reads using MiXCR and keeps one entry per CDR3 protein. This repertoire shows around 94,000 distinct CDR3 sequences, around 6% found once; its top ten account for more than 5.5%. The chain combines TRBV28 with TRBJ2-1; D unclear. The sequences come from PBMCs, mostly from graft donor cells, collected 60 days after TCRalphabeta/CD19-depleted stem cell transplant. The source is a female patient between 2 and 15 years old who had a stem cell transplant for Fanconi anemia, so the T cells may come from the graft donor. CDR3: CASSPSYNEQFF. In nucleotides, the CDR3 is TGTGCCAGCAGTCCATCCTACAATGAGCAGTTCTTC. Looking up the rest from reference TRBV28 and TRBJ2-1 gives the full variable domain: DVKVTQSSRYLVKRTGEKVFLECVQDMDHENMFWYRQDPGLGLRLIYFSYDVKMKEKGDIPEGYSVSREKKERFSLILESASTNQTSMYLCASSPSYNEQFFGPGTRLTVL.